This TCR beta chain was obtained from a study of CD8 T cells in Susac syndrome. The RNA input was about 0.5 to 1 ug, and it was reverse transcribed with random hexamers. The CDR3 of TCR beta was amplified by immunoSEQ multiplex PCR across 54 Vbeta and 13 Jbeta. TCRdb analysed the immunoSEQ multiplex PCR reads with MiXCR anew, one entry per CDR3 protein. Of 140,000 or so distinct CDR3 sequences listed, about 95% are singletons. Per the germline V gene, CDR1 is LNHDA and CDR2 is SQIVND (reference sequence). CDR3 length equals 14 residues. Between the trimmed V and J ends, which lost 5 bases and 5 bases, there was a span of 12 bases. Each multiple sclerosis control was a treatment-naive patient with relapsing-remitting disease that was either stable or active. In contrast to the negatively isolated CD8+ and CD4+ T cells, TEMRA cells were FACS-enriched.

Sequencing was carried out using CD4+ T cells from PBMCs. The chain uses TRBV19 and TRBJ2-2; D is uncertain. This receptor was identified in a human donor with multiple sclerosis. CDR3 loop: CASSSPAWTGELFF. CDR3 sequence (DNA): TGTGCCAGTAGTTCCCCCGCTTGGACCGGGGAGCTGTTTTTT.